These T cell receptor beta chains were read from a single sample in a study of beta chain features in type 1 diabetes. This table comes from immunoSEQ multiplex PCR, and its TCRdb copy is limited to in-frame clones, with some not included. The sample has around 300,000 clones; more than 9.5% are singletons. Material: naive CD4+ T cells from blood. The receptors stem from a young woman in good health. The CDR3 runs from the conserved cysteine through the conserved F or W. D genes are given only for firm matches. Some rows have no size entry. The others give once, few or many, or a class for an expanded clone.

j_gene | d_gene | abundance | v_gene | CDR3nt | CDR3aa
TRBJ1-5 | - | - | TRBV23-1 | TGCGCCAGCAGTCAAGCAGGGCCCAATCAGCCCCAGCATTTT | CASSQAGPNQPQHF
TRBJ2-2 | - | few | TRBV30 | TGTGCCTGGAGCGTCGACAGGCTCGGGACCGGGGAGCTGTTTTTT | CAWSVDRLGTGELFF
TRBJ2-5 | TRBD2 | - | TRBV5-1 | TGCGCCAGCAGCTTACTAGCGGGCAGACAAGAGACCCAGTACTTC | CASSLLAGRQETQYF
TRBJ2-5 | TRBD2 | - | TRBV30 | TGTGCCTGGGCCGGCCTAGCGGGAGGAGTGGGGCCCAGGTCGACCCAGTACTTC | CAWAGLAGGVGPRSTQYF
TRBJ2-3 | TRBD2 | few | TRBV5-4 | TGTGCCAGCAGCTTGGCTCTAGCGGGAGAGGTAGATACGCAGTATTTT | CASSLALAGEVDTQYF
TRBJ2-5 | TRBD1 | - | TRBV30 | TGTGCCTGGGGGACAGGCGAGGAGACCCAGTACTTC | CAWGTGEETQYF
TRBJ2-4 | TRBD2 | few | TRBV9 | TGTGCCAGCAGCGTCCCTCCCGGGACTAGCGGGAGGAGATCCAAAAACATTCAGTACTTC | CASSVPPGTSGRRSKNIQYF
TRBJ2-1 | - | - | TRBV5-1 | TGCGCCAGCCAGAAGACTGTAAACTCCTACAATGAGCAGTTCTTC | CASQKTVNSYNEQFF
TRBJ2-5 | TRBD1 | few | TRBV4-2 | TGTGCCAGCAGCCAACCGCAGGGGGCCCAAGAGACCCAGTACTTC | CASSQPQGAQETQYF
TRBJ2-7 | TRBD2 | - | TRBV7-2 | TGTGCCAGCAGCTTAGATGGTAGCGGGGCCTACGAGCAGTACTTC | CASSLDGSGAYEQYF
TRBJ2-7 | TRBD2 | few | TRBV28 | TGTGCCAGCAGCCGCTTCGGACTAGCGGGAGAATCCTACGAGCAGTACTTC | CASSRFGLAGESYEQYF
TRBJ2-2 | - | few | TRBV7-2 | TGTGCCAGCAGAGTCTCACTATCCAACACCGGGGAGCTGTTTTTT | CASRVSLSNTGELFF
TRBJ2-3 | TRBD1 | few | TRBV5-4 | TGTGCCAGCAGCCTGGGACAGGGGGCATACACAGATACGCAGTATTTT | CASSLGQGAYTDTQYF
TRBJ2-5 | TRBD1 | few | TRBV5-4 | TGTGCCAGCAGCTTAGGACAGGGGGCGAGGGAGACCCAGTACTTC | CASSLGQGARETQYF
TRBJ2-5 | TRBD1 | - | TRBV30 | TGTGCCTGGGCCAGGACAGGGGTCGAGACCCAGTACTTC | CAWARTGVETQYF
TRBJ2-1 | TRBD1 | few | TRBV19 | TGTGCCAGTAGGACAGGGGGGTCCCTACACAATGAGCAGTTCTTC | CASRTGGSLHNEQFF
TRBJ2-1 | TRBD1 | - | TRBV2 | TGTGCCAGCAGTGACCCGGGACAGGGGGTTTCCACTGAGCAGTTCTTC | CASSDPGQGVSTEQFF
TRBJ2-1 | - | - | TRBV5-1 | TGCGCCAGCAGCTTAAAGGTCAGGGGTGATTCCTCCTACAATGAGCAGTTCTTC | CASSLKVRGDSSYNEQFF
TRBJ1-5 | - | - | TRBV28 | TGTGCCAGCAGCGGAGGACAGAGAGAGAATCAGCCCCAGCATTTT | CASSGGQRENQPQHF
TRBJ2-2 | TRBD1 | - | TRBV28 | TGTGCCAGCAGACGACAGGGGGCTGCCGGGGAGCTGTTTTTT | CASRRQGAAGELFF
TRBJ2-4 | - | few | TRBV7-2 | TGTGCCAGCAGCTTAGCGCTTACAGGAAACATTCAGTACTTC | CASSLALTGNIQYF
TRBJ1-2 | TRBD1 | - | TRBV6-6 | TGTGCCAGCAGACCAGGGGGCACTAACTATGGCTACACCTTC | CASRPGGTNYGYTF